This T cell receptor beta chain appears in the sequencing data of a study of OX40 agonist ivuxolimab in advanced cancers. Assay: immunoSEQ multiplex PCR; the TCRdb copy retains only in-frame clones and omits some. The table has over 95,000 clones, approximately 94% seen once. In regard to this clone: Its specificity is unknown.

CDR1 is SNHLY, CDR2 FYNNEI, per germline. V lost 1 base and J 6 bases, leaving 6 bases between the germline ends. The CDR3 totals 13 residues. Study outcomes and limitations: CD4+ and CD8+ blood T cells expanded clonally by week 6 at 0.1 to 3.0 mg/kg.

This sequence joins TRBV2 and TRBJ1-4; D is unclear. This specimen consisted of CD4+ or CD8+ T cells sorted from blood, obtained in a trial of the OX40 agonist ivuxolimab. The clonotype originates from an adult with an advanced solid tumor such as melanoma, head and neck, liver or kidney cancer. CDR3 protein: CASSEGGYEKLFF. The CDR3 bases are TGTGCCAGCAGTGAAGGCGGGTATGAAAAACTGTTTTTT.